The rows below give T cell receptor beta chains drawn from one sample of a study of tumor-infiltrating lymphocytes in oesophageal squamous cell carcinoma. MiXCR was run by TCRdb on the PCR reads, yielding one entry per CDR3 protein. The table shows under 15,000 distinct CDR3 sequences, with around 52% occurring only once. Sequencing input: esophageal tumor tissue. The receptors derive from a female donor with esophageal squamous cell carcinoma. CDR3s include the opening cysteine and the closing phenylalanine or tryptophan. D genes are given only for firm matches. Some rows have no size entry. The others give once, few or many, or a class for an expanded clone.

d_call,j_call,clone_size,v_call,cdr3_aa,cdr3_nt
.,TRBJ1-1,few,TRBV18,CASSPEFQLRNTEAFF,TGTGCCAGCTCACCAGAGTTCCAGCTCCGGAACACTGAAGCTTTCTTT
.,TRBJ2-7,.,TRBV6-6,CASSHQGGSVSSYEQYF,TGTGCCAGCAGCCACCAGGGGGGTTCGGTATCCTCCTACGAGCAGTACTTC
.,TRBJ2-1,.,TRBV7-2,CASSLGQGLNNEQFF,TGTGCCAGCAGCTTAGGTCAGGGTCTGAACAATGAGCAGTTCTTC
TRBD2,TRBJ2-7,.,TRBV28,CASSYSGRVYEQYF,TGTGCCAGCAGTTACAGCGGGAGGGTTTACGAGCAGTACTTC
TRBD1,TRBJ2-5,.,TRBV6-1,CASSGQGAIETQYF,TGTGCCAGCAGTGGACAGGGGGCGATTGAGACCCAGTACTTC
.,TRBJ2-2,.,TRBV7-6,CASSSGQTTGELFF,TGTGCCAGCAGCTCCGGACAGACCACCGGGGAGCTGTTTTTT
TRBD1,TRBJ2-5,medium-sized,TRBV6-1,CASRMGQGLRETQYF,TGTGCCAGCAGGATGGGACAGGGTCTCCGGGAGACCCAGTACTTC
.,TRBJ2-7,.,TRBV7-2,CASSSDSDTYEQYF,TGTGCCAGCAGCTCGGACAGCGACACCTACGAGCAGTACTTC
.,TRBJ2-5,.,TRBV4-1,CASSHPGEETQYF,TGCGCCAGCAGCCACCCAGGGGAAGAGACCCAGTACTTC
TRBD1,TRBJ1-6,.,TRBV11-2,CASSFKTGGRSSPLHF,TGTGCCAGCAGCTTCAAGACAGGGGGACGCAGTTCACCCCTCCACTTT
TRBD2,TRBJ2-7,.,TRBV7-2,CASSRWTSGNTDTQYF,TGTGCCAGCAGCAGATGGACTAGCGGGAATACAGATACGCAGTACTTC
.,TRBJ1-1,once,TRBV6-2/TRBV6-3,CASSYPGRNTEAFF,TGTGCCAGCAGTTACCCGGGGCGGAACACTGAAGCTTTCTTT
TRBD1,TRBJ2-2,once,TRBV6-6,CASRPQGTGELFF,TGTGCCAGCAGACCACAGGGGACCGGGGAGCTGTTTTTT
TRBD1,TRBJ2-5,few,TRBV7-8,CASSFDRAFAETQYF,TGTGCCAGCAGCTTCGACAGGGCTTTTGCGGAGACCCAGTACTTC
TRBD2,TRBJ2-3,once,TRBV10-2,CASGGVYRATDTQYF,TGCGCCAGCGGGGGGGTGTATAGGGCAACAGATACGCAGTATTTT
.,TRBJ2-7,.,TRBV7-2,CASSLSIYEQYF,TGTGCCAGCAGCTTGTCGATATACGAGCAGTACTTC
TRBD2,TRBJ2-7,.,TRBV7-3,CASSSGAGEAPPSSYEQYF,TGTGCCAGCAGCTCCGGAGCGGGAGAGGCACCCCCGAGTTCCTACGAGCAGTACTTC
.,TRBJ2-3,many,TRBV2,CASSERDLHTDTQYF,TGTGCCAGCAGTGAAAGGGACTTACACACAGATACGCAGTATTTT
TRBD1,TRBJ1-1,.,TRBV28,CASSYRGRGGAEAFF,TGTGCCAGCAGTTACAGGGGCCGGGGGGGAGCTGAAGCTTTCTTT
.,TRBJ2-6,.,TRBV24-1,CATSDYSRSGANVLTF,TGTGCCACCAGTGATTATAGCCGCTCTGGGGCCAACGTCCTGACTTTC
TRBD1,TRBJ2-5,.,TRBV7-2,CASSLGTGSQETQYF,TGTGCCAGCAGCTTAGGGACAGGGAGCCAAGAGACCCAGTACTTC
.,TRBJ2-1,.,TRBV7-2,CASSPRLDSYNEQFF,TGTGCCAGCAGCCCCCGACTAGACTCCTACAATGAGCAGTTCTTC
TRBD1,TRBJ2-1,.,TRBV10-1,CASSDGTGSSLFF,TGCGCCAGCAGTGACGGGACAGGGTCGTCATTGTTCTTC
.,TRBJ1-1,.,TRBV7-2,CASSWSAMNTEAFF,TGTGCCAGCAGCTGGTCAGCCATGAACACTGAAGCTTTCTTT
.,TRBJ2-3,.,TRBV7-2,CASSLEKSRADTQYF,TGTGCCAGCAGCTTAGAGAAGTCACGCGCAGATACGCAGTATTTT
.,TRBJ1-1,medium-sized,TRBV7-9,CASSPPGWDTEAFF,TGTGCCAGCAGCCCCCCTGGGTGGGACACTGAAGCTTTCTTT
.,TRBJ2-2,.,TRBV7-2,CASSSSQGSGELFF,TGTGCCAGCAGCTCCTCGCAGGGATCCGGGGAGCTGTTTTTT
.,TRBJ2-1,.,TRBV18,CASSPPGLGGDGEQFF,TGTGCCAGCTCACCACCGGGACTCGGTGGGGACGGGGAGCAGTTCTTC
TRBD1,TRBJ2-5,.,TRBV7-4,CASSGQGGETQYF,TGTGCCAGCAGTGGACAGGGCGGGGAGACCCAGTACTTC
TRBD2,TRBJ2-7,.,TRBV7-9,CASAPDSGGGNNEQYF,TGTGCCAGCGCCCCGGATAGCGGGGGGGGAAACAATGAGCAGTACTTC
TRBD2,TRBJ2-2,.,TRBV12-3/TRBV12-4,CASRNGVAGGHGELFF,TGTGCCAGCAGGAACGGGGTAGCGGGAGGTCACGGGGAGCTGTTTTTT
TRBD2,TRBJ2-1,.,TRBV20-1,CSARDLSGLAGVNEQFF,TGCAGTGCTAGAGACCTGTCGGGACTAGCGGGAGTCAATGAGCAGTTCTTC
.,TRBJ2-7,.,TRBV7-2,CASSLGTEYEQYF,TGTGCCAGCAGCTTAGGGACAGAATACGAGCAGTACTTC
TRBD2,TRBJ2-3,.,TRBV24-1,CATSDRSGRSTDTQYF,TGTGCCACCAGTGATCGTTCCGGGAGGAGCACAGATACGCAGTATTTT
TRBD2,TRBJ2-3,.,TRBV6-1,CASSARGLGGDTQYF,TGTGCCAGCAGTGCCCGGGGACTAGGCGGTGATACGCAGTATTTT
.,TRBJ2-5,many,TRBV12-3/TRBV12-4,CASSLRDEQYF,TGTGCCAGCAGTTTAAGGGATGAGCAGTACTTC
.,TRBJ2-5,large,TRBV7-2,CASSLTGSPQETQYF,TGTGCCAGCAGCTTAACAGGGAGCCCCCAAGAGACCCAGTACTTC
.,TRBJ2-7,.,TRBV12-5,CASGFDTGYEQYF,TGTGCTAGTGGTTTCGACACAGGGTACGAGCAGTACTTC
.,TRBJ2-7,.,TRBV7-8,CASSLVPGQSSYEQYF,TGTGCCAGCAGCTTAGTTCCGGGGCAGAGCTCCTACGAGCAGTACTTC
.,TRBJ2-7,.,TRBV6-1,CASSEIQSSYEQYF,TGTGCCAGCAGTGAAATTCAGAGCTCCTACGAGCAGTACTTC
TRBD1,TRBJ2-2,many,TRBV7-9,CASSLPAGGNTGELFF,TGTGCCAGCAGCCTCCCGGCAGGGGGGAACACCGGGGAGCTGTTTTTT
.,TRBJ2-5,.,TRBV12-3/TRBV12-4,CASSFLAMETQYF,TGTGCCAGCAGTTTTCTAGCTATGGAGACCCAGTACTTC
TRBD2,TRBJ2-7,.,TRBV7-8,CASSLGSSGSSYEQYF,TGTGCCAGCAGCTTAGGTTCTAGCGGGAGCTCCTACGAGCAGTACTTC
.,TRBJ2-1,.,TRBV10-1,CASSESISTNEQFF,TGCGCCAGCAGTGAGTCGATCTCTACCAATGAGCAGTTCTTC
.,TRBJ2-5,.,TRBV7-5,CISVPAASGYNEQFF,.
TRBD1,TRBJ2-1,few,TRBV3-1,CASSNTGAGYNEQFF,TGTGCCAGCAGCAATACAGGGGCAGGCTACAATGAGCAGTTCTTC
TRBD2,TRBJ2-1,.,TRBV18,CASSPRGLAGGEQFF,TGTGCCAGCTCACCACGGGGACTAGCGGGAGGTGAGCAGTTCTTC
.,TRBJ2-1,.,TRBV7-6,CASSFLGATGGGDEQFF,TGTGCCAGCAGCTTTCTGGGGGCCACAGGGGGGGGGGATGAGCAGTTCTTC
TRBD1,TRBJ2-5,.,TRBV6-6,CASRTWDRGPQYF,TGTGCCAGCAGGACGTGGGACAGAGGGCCCCAGTACTTC
.,TRBJ2-7,.,TRBV7-8,CASSLGSGSDEQYF,TGTGCCAGCAGCTTAGGGTCCGGGTCCGACGAGCAGTACTTC
.,TRBJ2-5,many,TRBV5-1,CASSPRVGGETQYF,TGCGCCAGCAGCCCCCGGGTTGGGGGGGAGACCCAGTACTTC
.,TRBJ2-5,.,TRBV5-6,CASSLGPPGKETQYF,TGTGCCAGCAGCTTAGGTCCGCCGGGAAAAGAGACCCAGTACTTC
.,TRBJ2-6,.,TRBV6-1,CASRLKPRSGANVLTF,TGTGCCAGCAGACTCAAGCCTAGGTCTGGGGCCAACGTCCTGACTTTC
TRBD1,TRBJ2-7,medium-sized,TRBV6-1,CASLLDRGAYEQYF,TGTGCCAGCTTGTTGGACAGGGGGGCTTACGAGCAGTACTTC
.,TRBJ1-6,.,TRBV6-8,CASSYRVTEIPSTLHF,TGTGCCAGCAGTTACCGGGTAACAGAGATCCCTTCGACCCTCCACTTT
.,TRBJ2-4,.,TRBV7-4,CASSLEGSVRNIQYF,TGTGCCAGCAGCTTAGAGGGCTCCGTCCGAAACATTCAGTACTTC
.,TRBJ2-7,medium-sized,TRBV7-9,CASSHDSSYEQYF,TGTGCCAGCAGCCATGACAGCTCCTACGAGCAGTACTTC
.,TRBJ2-7,many,TRBV6-6,CASSYTLLGQNSYEQYF,TGTGCCAGCAGTTACACCCTCTTGGGGCAGAACTCCTACGAGCAGTACTTC
TRBD2,TRBJ2-1,once,TRBV7-7,CASSLAGGVEQFF,TGTGCTAGCAGCTTAGCGGGAGGCGTTGAGCAGTTCTTC
.,TRBJ2-7,.,TRBV7-2,CASSSVLSSYEQYF,TGTGCCAGCAGCTCCGTTCTTAGCTCCTACGAGCAGTACTTC